Following are 8 T cell receptor beta chains from one sample sequenced in a study of metastatic and nonmetastatic thyroid tumors. With MiXCR, TCRdb reprocessed the PCR reads. This sample yields 30,000 to 40,000 clones, of which about 15% are seen a single time; under 20% belongs to the top ten. Nobody among the patients had been given any treatment before thyroid surgery. The sequenced material came from blood. All receptors come from a male donor with papillary thyroid cancer or a benign thyroid nodule (not recorded which). Some clones in this sample may be carry-over from other donors' samples.

Turning to this clone: Without the conserved terminal phenylalanine or tryptophan, this CDR3 likely stems from a read error. The chain links TRBV5-1 to TRBJ2-5; 9 bases agree with TRBD1. In germline, CDR1 is SGHRS, CDR2 YFSETQ. This CDR3 comprises 15 residues. CDR3 in amino acids: CASSPTGTGYENQYL. The CDR3 region has the DNA TGCGCCAGCAGCCCCACCGGGACAGGGTATGAGAACCAGTACTTA.

There are many counts of this clone. This chain joins TRBV9 and TRBJ1-4, with D unclear. This CDR3 spans 14 amino acids. Trimming removed 4 bases at V and 4 bases at J, with 11 bases between. Germline values: CDR1 SGDLS, CDR2 YYNGEE. The CDR3 nucleotides read TGTGCCAGCAGCATGGGCAGAATTAATGAAAAACTGTTTTTT. This gives the protein CASSMGRINEKLFF.

This clone was found many times. The chain is built from TRBV20-1 and TRBJ1-5; 7 nucleotides line up with TRBD1. Trimming took 4 bases from V and 1 from J; bases not matched to a gene: 1. The CDR3 runs 13 residues. Germline CDR1 is DFQATT and CDR2 is SNEGSKA (reference sequence). The CDR3 DNA is TGCAGTGCTAAACAGGGGAGCAATCAGCCCCAGCATTTT. This sequence encodes CSAKQGSNQPQHF.

By share of the sample, this clone is medium-sized. The gene calls are TRBV6-2 or TRBV6-3 and TRBJ1-5, with TRBD1 matching over 7 bases. In germline, CDR1 is MNHEY, CDR2 SVGEGT. This CDR3 region has 14 residues. V was pared by 6 bases and J by 7 bases, with 9 bases of the junction left unmatched. CDR3 nucleotides: TGTGCCAGCAGAATACAGGGGTTTGGGCAGCCCCAGCATTTT. It codes for CASRIQGFGQPQHF.

This clone was detected many times. J is TRBJ2-7 and V is TRBV7-2; TRBD2 matches at 8 bases. Per germline, CDR1 SGHTA and CDR2 FQGNSA. The CDR3 totals 15 residues. The V and J ends lost 5 bases and 3 bases, in that order; junction bases with no gene match: 9. This CDR3 is CASSLRDSGNYEQYF. In DNA, the CDR3 is TGTGCCAGCAGCCTTCGTGATAGCGGGAACTACGAGCAGTACTTC.

This clone was counted only a few times. This chain joins TRBV24-1 and TRBJ2-1; 9 bases map to TRBD2. This CDR3 contains 16 residues. V was clipped by 12 bases and J by 6 bases; unmatched bases: 17. Germline V lookup: CDR1 KGHDR, CDR2 SFDVKD. CDR3 coding DNA: TGTGCCTACAGTGATCCCAGGACTAGCGTTCGCAATGAGCAGTTCTTC. Its translation is CAYSDPRTSVRNEQFF.

The chain couples TRBV19 to TRBJ1-5; D unresolved. The germline CDR1 and CDR2 sequences are LNHDA and SQIVND (reference sequence). This CDR3 contains 14 residues. V was clipped by 8 bases and J by 2 bases, with 13 bases between them. CDR3: CASAQDGGNQPQHF. The CDR3 DNA follows: TGTGCCAGTGCCCAGGACGGAGGCAATCAGCCCCAGCATTTT.

The chain links TRBV5-1 to TRBJ1-2, with 8 bases that match TRBD1. From germline, CDR1 is SGHRS and CDR2 YFSETQ. J lost 9 bases, V lost 4 bases, and 11 bases had no gene match. This CDR3 is built from 14 residues. CDR3 nucleotides: TGCGCCAGCAGCCTTACCGGGACAGGTGATTGCTACACCTTC. Encoded protein: CASSLTGTGDCYTF.